The sequence of this T cell receptor beta chain was determined in a study of blood T cells in healthy people across ages. It was with a sample-barcoded 5' primer and a J-beta primer mix that a second PCR of roughly 7 to 12 cycles was run. Every single cDNA molecule received a tag from a template-switch adaptor with 12 random nucleotides. Each CDR3 protein gets one entry after TCRdb re-called the 5' RACE reads with MiXCR. The sample carries fewer than 2 million distinct CDR3 sequences, about 39% recorded once. Germline CDR1 reads SGHRS; CDR2 reads YFSETQ. V was shortened by 4 bases and J by 4 bases, with 14 bases between the two germline ends. There are 14 residues in the CDR3.

The source is a human donor in good health. Sequencing used blood. The chain joins TRBV5-1 to TRBJ2-5, with D possibly matching TRBD1 (7 bases). CDR3 in amino acids: CASSPQGGGETQYF. CDR3 in DNA: TGCGCCAGCAGCCCCCAGGGGGGTGGAGAGACCCAGTACTTC.